This T cell receptor beta chain was obtained from a study of OX40 agonist ivuxolimab in advanced cancers. Across the whole study: The study enrolled dose-escalation patients with hepatocellular carcinoma, melanoma, renal cell or head and neck cancer. Males comprised approximately 84% of the group, whose mean age was approximately 60 years (range 23 to 79). Having had anti-PD-1, anti-PD-L1 or anti-CTLA-4 therapy before was allowed, and roughly 40% had some.

Using immunoSEQ multiplex PCR, the repertoire was profiled, and TCRdb retains in-frame clones only, with some absent. The table lists 60,000 to 75,000 clones, roughly nine tenths of them singletons. This clone came up once. V was clipped by 1 base and J by 1 base, with 13 bases between them. CDR1 is MGHRA and CDR2 is YSYEKL in the germline V gene. The CDR3 loop spans 16 amino acids. People who had autoimmune disease history or systemic immunosuppression were excluded. The receptor was isolated from an adult with an advanced solid tumor such as melanoma, head and neck, liver or kidney cancer. The chain carries TRBV4-1 and TRBJ1-1, with a possible D match to TRBD1 (6 bases). The sequenced sample was CD4+ or CD8+ T cells sorted from blood, obtained in a trial of the OX40 agonist ivuxolimab. The CDR3 coding sequence is TGCGCCAGCAGCCAAGTGGGTGGGACACCGAACACTGAAGCTTTCTTT. It encodes CASSQVGGTPNTEAFF.